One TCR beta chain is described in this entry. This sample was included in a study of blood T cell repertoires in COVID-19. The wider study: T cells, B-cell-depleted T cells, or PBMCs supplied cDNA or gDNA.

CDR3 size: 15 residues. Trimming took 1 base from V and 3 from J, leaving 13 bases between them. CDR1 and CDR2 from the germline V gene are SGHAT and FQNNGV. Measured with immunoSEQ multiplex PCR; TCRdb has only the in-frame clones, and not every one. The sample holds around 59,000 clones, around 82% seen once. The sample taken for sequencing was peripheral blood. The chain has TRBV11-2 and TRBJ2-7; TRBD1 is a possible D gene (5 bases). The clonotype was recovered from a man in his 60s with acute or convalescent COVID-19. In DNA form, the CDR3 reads TGTGCCAGCAGCTTAGCGACAGCTTCCTACTACGAGCAGTACTTC. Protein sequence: CASSLATASYYEQYF.